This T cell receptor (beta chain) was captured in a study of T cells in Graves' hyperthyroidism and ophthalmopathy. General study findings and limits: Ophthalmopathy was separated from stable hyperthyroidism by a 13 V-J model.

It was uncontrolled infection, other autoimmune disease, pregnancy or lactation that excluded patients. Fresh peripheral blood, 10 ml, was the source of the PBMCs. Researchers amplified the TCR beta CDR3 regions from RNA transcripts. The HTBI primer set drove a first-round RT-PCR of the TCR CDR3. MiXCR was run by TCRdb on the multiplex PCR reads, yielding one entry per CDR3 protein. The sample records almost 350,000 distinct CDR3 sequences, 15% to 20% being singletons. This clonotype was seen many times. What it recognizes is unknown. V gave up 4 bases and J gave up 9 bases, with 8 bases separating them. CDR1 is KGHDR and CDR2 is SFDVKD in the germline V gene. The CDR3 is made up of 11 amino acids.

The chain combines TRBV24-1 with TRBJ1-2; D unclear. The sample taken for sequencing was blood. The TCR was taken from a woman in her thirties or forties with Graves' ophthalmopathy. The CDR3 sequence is CATSDLKSYTF. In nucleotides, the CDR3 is TGTGCCACCAGTGACCTGAAAAGCTACACCTTC.